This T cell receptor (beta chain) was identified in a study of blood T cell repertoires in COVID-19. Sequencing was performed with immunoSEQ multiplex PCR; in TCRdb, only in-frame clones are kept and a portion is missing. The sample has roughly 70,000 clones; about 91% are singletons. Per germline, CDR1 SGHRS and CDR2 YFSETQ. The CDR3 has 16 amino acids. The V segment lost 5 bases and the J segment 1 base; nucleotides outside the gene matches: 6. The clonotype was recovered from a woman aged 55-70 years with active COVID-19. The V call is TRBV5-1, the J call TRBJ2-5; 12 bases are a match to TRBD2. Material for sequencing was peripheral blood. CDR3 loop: CASRPGLAGFQETQYF. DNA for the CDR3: TGCGCCAGCAGACCGGGACTAGCGGGCTTCCAAGAGACCCAGTACTTC. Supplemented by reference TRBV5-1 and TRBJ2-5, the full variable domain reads KAGVTQTPRYLIKTRGQQVTLSCSPISGHRSVSWYQQTPGQGLQFLFEYFSETQRNKGNFPGRFSGRQFSNSRSEMNVSTLELGDSALYLCASRPGLAGFQETQYFGPGTRLLVL.